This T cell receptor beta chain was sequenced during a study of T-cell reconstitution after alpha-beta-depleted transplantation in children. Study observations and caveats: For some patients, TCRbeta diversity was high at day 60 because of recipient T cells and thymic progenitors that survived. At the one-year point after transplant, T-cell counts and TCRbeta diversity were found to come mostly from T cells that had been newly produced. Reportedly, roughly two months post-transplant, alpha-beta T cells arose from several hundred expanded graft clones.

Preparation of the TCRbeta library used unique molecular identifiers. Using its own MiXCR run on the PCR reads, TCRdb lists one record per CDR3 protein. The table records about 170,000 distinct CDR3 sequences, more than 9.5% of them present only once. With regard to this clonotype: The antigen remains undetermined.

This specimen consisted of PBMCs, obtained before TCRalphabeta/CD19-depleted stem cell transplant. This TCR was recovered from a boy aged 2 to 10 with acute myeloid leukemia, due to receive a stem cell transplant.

The DNA of the CDR3 is TGCAGCGTTGACGGGTTGTCTGTGGAGACCCAGTACTTC. Its protein product is CSVDGLSVETQYF. The chain joins TRBV29-1 to TRBJ2-5; D ambiguous. V shed 3 bases and J shed 5 bases, with 13 bases lying between them. The CDR3 loop spans 13 amino acids. From germline, CDR1 is SQVTM and CDR2 ANQGSEA.